The subject of this entry is one T cell receptor beta chain. The PCR contained 60 Vbeta and 13 Jbeta primers. Data came from immunoSEQ multiplex PCR; TCRdb stores just in-frame clones and leaves some out. The sample yields under 200,000 clones, 60% to 80% seen once. These data originate in a study of cytomegalovirus exposure and HLA in healthy donors. Looked up from germline, CDR1 is MNHEY and CDR2 is SVGAGI. With V trimmed by 6 bases and J by 7 bases, 7 bases remained unmatched. The CDR3 consists of 14 residues. The sample taken for sequencing was PBMCs. The rearrangement links TRBV6-5 to TRBJ1-1, with 11 bases aligning to TRBD1. The sequence derives from a woman aged 40 to 50 in good health and CMV-seropositive. CDR3 sequence reads: CASSLDRGHIEAFF. The CDR3 DNA is TGTGCCAGCAGCTTGGACAGGGGGCATATTGAAGCTTTCTTT.